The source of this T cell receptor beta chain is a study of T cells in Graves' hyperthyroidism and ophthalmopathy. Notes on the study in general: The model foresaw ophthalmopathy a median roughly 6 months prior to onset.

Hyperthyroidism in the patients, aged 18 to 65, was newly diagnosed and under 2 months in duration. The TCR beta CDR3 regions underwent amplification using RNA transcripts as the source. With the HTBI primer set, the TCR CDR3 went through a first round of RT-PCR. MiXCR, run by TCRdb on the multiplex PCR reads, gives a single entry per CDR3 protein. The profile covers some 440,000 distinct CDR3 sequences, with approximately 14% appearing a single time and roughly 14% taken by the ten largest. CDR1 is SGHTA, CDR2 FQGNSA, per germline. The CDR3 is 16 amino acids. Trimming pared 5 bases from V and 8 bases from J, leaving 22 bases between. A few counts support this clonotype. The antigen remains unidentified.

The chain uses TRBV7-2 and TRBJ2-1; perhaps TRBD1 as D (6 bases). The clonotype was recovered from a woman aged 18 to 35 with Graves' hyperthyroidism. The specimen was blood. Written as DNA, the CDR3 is TGTGCCAGCAGCCCTCGCGGGCGGTATGGGGGCCATGAGCAGTTCTTC. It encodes CASSPRGRYGGHEQFF.